The 7 T cell receptor beta chains reported below all come from one sample, sequenced in a study of shared clonotypes between healthy human individuals. The data were produced by immunoSEQ multiplex PCR, yet TCRdb's version contains in-frame clones alone and is incomplete. The repertoire holds some 2,000,000 clones, with around 95% as singletons. Material for sequencing was naive CD4+ T cells sorted from blood. Sample subset: CD45RA+ positively selected. Receptors originate from a man between 18 and 35 years old in good health.

V gene TRBV10-3 combines with J gene TRBJ1-1, with unresolved D. Germline CDR1 is ENHRY and CDR2 is SYGVKD. The CDR3 runs 13 residues. V gave up 7 bases and J gave up 1 base, with 10 bases separating them. CDR3 loop: CAIKDFGNTEAFF. CDR3 DNA: TGTGCCATCAAAGACTTCGGGAACACTGAAGCTTTCTTT.

The chain carries TRBV5-6 and TRBJ2-7; TRBD2 matches at 7 bases. CDR1 SGHDT and CDR2 YYEEEE come from the germline V gene. The CDR3 covers 14 residues. The V segment lost 5 bases and the J segment 0 bases; nucleotides outside the gene matches: 5. CDR3 DNA: TGTGCCAGCAGGATGGCGGGGGACTCCTACGAGCAGTACTTC. Residues: CASRMAGDSYEQYF.

The J gene is TRBJ2-7, the V gene TRBV23-1, with D tentatively TRBD1 (5 bases). TRBV23-1 counts as an open reading frame of uncertain function. The CDR3 loop spans 18 amino acids. The V gene lost 0 bases and the J gene lost 0 bases, with 18 bases spanning the gap. As DNA, the CDR3 is TGCGCCAGCAGTCAATCCCCTGAAGCAGGGTTGACCTCCTACGAGCAGTACTTC. Translated, it gives CASSQSPEAGLTSYEQYF.

The CDR3 region has the DNA TGCGCCAGCAGCTTGGTCGGACAGGGTAGGGATGAGCAGTTCTTC. It encodes CASSLVGQGRDEQFF. This chain uses TRBV5-1 with TRBJ2-1; 8 nucleotides line up with TRBD1. With V trimmed by 0 bases and J by 8 bases, 7 bases remained unmatched. There are 15 residues in the CDR3. Germline V gene lookup returns CDR1 SGHRS and CDR2 YFSETQ.

Concerning this clone: Since no conserved phenylalanine or tryptophan closes the CDR3, a read error is the likely cause. The DNA is left out, because the CDR3 cannot be placed on it with certainty; the CDR3 is given as TCRdb lists it. This CDR3 is CASSPEGHGGI. The genes are TRBV4-3 and TRBJ2-4; the tabulated D call, TRBD1, remains unverified against the DNA. In germline, CDR1 is LGHNA, CDR2 YSLEER. The CDR3 spans 11 residues, counting both ends.

The V and J genes are TRBV15 and TRBJ1-6; D might be TRBD1 (6 bases). Germline assignment: CDR1 LNHNV and CDR2 YYDKDF (reference sequence). The CDR3 contains 14 residues. V gave up 8 bases and J gave up 10 bases, with 18 bases separating them. CDR3 sequence: CATAVTGHFSPLHF. The CDR3 DNA reads TGTGCCACCGCAGTGACAGGCCACTTCTCACCCCTCCACTTT.

V gene TRBV28 combines with J gene TRBJ2-5; D may be TRBD1 or TRBD2 (6 bases each). Germline CDR1 is MDHEN and CDR2 is SYDVKM. This CDR3 spans 13 amino acids. V lost 10 bases and J lost 5, with 17 bases in between. The CDR3 nucleotides are TGTGCCACCGAAAGAACAGGGAGGGAGACCCAGTACTTC. Translated: CATERTGRETQYF. Full variable domain (rest looked up from reference TRBV28 and TRBJ2-5): DVKVTQSSRYLVKRTGEKVFLECVQDMDHENMFWYRQDPGLGLRLIYFSYDVKMKEKGDIPEGYSVSREKKERFSLILESASTNQTSMYLCATERTGRETQYFGPGTRLLVL.